The 19 T cell receptor beta chains presented below share a single source sample, sequenced in a study of shared clonotypes between healthy human individuals (dated by TCRdb to 2018 to 2020). Libraries were prepared through the immunoSEQ multiplex PCR assay. Here the immuneACCESS table is served through TCRdb, limited to in-frame sequences with V and J called. Missing clones are a known gap in these copies; in checked studies unresolved V genes cover under half, and the rest lacks a known reason. Counted in this sample were approximately 340,000 clones; around 70% of them appeared once. Together, the top ten hold about 10% of the sample. Material for sequencing was memory CD4+ T cells sorted from blood. The cell subset or site label, as the study defines it: CD45RA-negative fraction. These TCRs come from a man younger than 45 in good health.

This chain connects TRBV18 to TRBJ2-7; TRBD1 is a possible D gene (6 bases). CDR1 is KGHSH and CDR2 is LQKENI in the germline V gene. V lost 4 bases and J lost 0, with 10 bases in between. The CDR3 sequence is 14 residues long. The CDR3 reads CASSRDTTSYEQYF. DNA of the CDR3: TGTGCCAGCTCACGGGACACCACCTCCTACGAGCAGTACTTC.

As DNA, the CDR3 is TGTGCCAGCAGTTTTTTGGACAGGGGGATGGATGAAAAACTGTTTTTT. Protein: CASSFLDRGMDEKLFF. The chain is built from TRBV28 and TRBJ1-4, with 10 bases aligning to TRBD1. V lost 3 bases and J lost 6; bases outside the gene matches: 7. The CDR3 runs to 16 residues. Germline CDR1 is MDHEN and CDR2 is SYDVKM.

The chain joins TRBV10-1 to TRBJ2-2, with D possibly TRBD1 on 6 matching bases. The CDR3 sequence is 15 residues long. Germline V lookup: CDR1 WNHNN, CDR2 SYGVQD (reference sequence). Trimming shortened V by 5 bases and J by 0 bases, and 10 bases separated the two germline ends. This chain's CDR3 is CASSSGAANTGELFF. DNA of the CDR3: TGCGCCAGCAGTTCAGGGGCAGCGAACACCGGGGAGCTGTTTTTT.

This clone was detected only a few times. V is TRBV7-6 and J is TRBJ2-5, with D maybe TRBD2 (5 bases). This CDR3 has 15 residues. Germline V gene lookup returns CDR1 SGHVS and CDR2 FNYEAQ. The germline V and J ends were trimmed by 0 bases and 1 base, with 9 bases remaining between them. CDR3 sequence reads: CASSLAHGIQETQYF. The CDR3 region has the DNA TGTGCCAGCAGCTTAGCGCACGGGATCCAAGAGACCCAGTACTTC.

Comment on this clone: Other DNA sequences of this sample code for an identical CDR3. The chain has TRBV7-2 and TRBJ2-1; 11 bases map to TRBD2. The CDR3 is 15 residues long. Germline V CDR1 and CDR2: SGHTA, FQGNSA. With 3 bases clipped from V and 4 bases from J, the junction kept 2 bases outside the gene matches. The CDR3 region has the DNA TGTGCCAGCAGCTTGGGACTAGCGGAATACAATGAGCAGTTCTTC. It specifies CASSLGLAEYNEQFF. Filled out from reference TRBV7-2 and TRBJ2-1, the complete variable domain reads GAGVSQSPSNKVTEKGKDVELRCDPISGHTALYWYRQSLGQGLEFLIYFQGNSAPDKSGLPSDRFSAERTGGSVSTLTIQRTQQEDSAVYLCASSLGLAEYNEQFFGPGTRLTVL.

In the case of this clone: Other nucleotide sequences from this sample produce the same CDR3. The V and J genes are TRBV5-1 and TRBJ2-7; 9 bases line up with TRBD1. CDR3 length equals 13 residues. Germline CDR1 reads SGHRS; CDR2 reads YFSETQ. V lost 3 bases, J lost 6 bases, and 4 bases stayed unmatched. The chain's CDR3 is CASSWGQGGEQYF. The CDR3 nucleotides are TGCGCCAGCAGCTGGGGACAGGGCGGCGAGCAGTACTTC.

There are a few counts of this clone. This chain links TRBV18 with TRBJ2-3, with unresolved D. V lost 4 bases and J 6 bases, leaving 17 bases between the germline ends. Germline CDR1 and CDR2: KGHSH and LQKENI. This CDR3 comprises 15 residues. The CDR3 DNA follows: TGTGCCAGCTCACGAGACTTAAATCGGCAGGATACGCAGTATTTT. Protein sequence: CASSRDLNRQDTQYF. Supplemented by reference TRBV18 and TRBJ2-3, the full variable domain reads NAGVMQNPRHLVRRRGQEARLRCSPMKGHSHVYWYRQLPEEGLKFMVYLQKENIIDESGMPKERFSAEFPKEGPSILRIQQVVRGDSAAYFCASSRDLNRQDTQYFGPGTRLTVL.

The chain links TRBV14 to TRBJ2-7; D is tentatively TRBD1 or TRBD2 (7 bases each). The V gene's germline CDR1 is SGHDN and CDR2 FVKESK. The CDR3 runs 16 residues. The V gene lost 3 bases and the J gene lost 0 bases, with 15 bases spanning the gap. CDR3 coding DNA: TGTGCCAGCAGCCAGGGGGGGACAGCGGTCTCCTACGAGCAGTACTTC. Encoded protein: CASSQGGTAVSYEQYF.

This chain uses TRBV5-8 with TRBJ1-2; D is unresolved. The length of the CDR3 is 16 residues. Germline CDR1 and CDR2: SGHTS and YDEGEE. The V gene lost 0 bases and the J gene lost 1 base, with 13 bases spanning the gap. The CDR3 spells CASSLGGPNFNYGYTF. DNA of the CDR3: TGTGCCAGCAGCTTGGGGGGTCCGAACTTTAACTATGGCTACACCTTC.

This clone was seen only once. Written as DNA, the CDR3 is TGTGCCAGCAGCCGGGACAGGGGGTCGTGGGAGCAGTTCTTC. As protein: CASSRDRGSWEQFF. This sequence joins TRBV7-3 and TRBJ2-1, with TRBD1 identical over 11 bases. Germline CDR1 SGHTA, CDR2 FQGTGA. CDR3 length equals 14 residues. Trimming at V came to 5 bases and at J to 10 bases, leaving 7 bases not matched to a gene.

This clone was seen only once. For the CDR3, the DNA is TGTGCCAGCAGCTTAGGACAGGGGACCTACGAGCAGTACTTC. This encodes CASSLGQGTYEQYF. The V and J genes are TRBV11-2 and TRBJ2-7, with 8 bases aligning to TRBD1. V shed 1 base, J shed 2 bases, and the junction held 1 base outside the gene matches. Germline lookup yields CDR1 SGHAT and CDR2 FQNNGV. CDR3 length: 14 residues.

Remarks on this clone: It differs at one base from a far larger clone, so likely a read error. The CDR3 nucleotides are TGTGCCAGCAGCGGGGGACAGGGTGCTCAAGAGACCCAGTACTTC. It specifies CASSGGQGAQETQYF. The V and J genes are TRBV11-3 and TRBJ2-5, with 9 bases that match TRBD1. This CDR3 region has 15 residues. V shed 5 bases and J 2 bases; nucleotides not matched to a gene: 6. Germline loops: CDR1 SGHNT, CDR2 YENEEA.

Concerning this clone itself: The junction shows a germline mismatch at one end, possibly a read error. The chain is built from TRBV5-1 and TRBJ2-7; TRBD1 or TRBD2 may be the D gene (5 bases each). Germline values: CDR1 SGHRS, CDR2 YFSETQ. The CDR3 has 15 residues. This CDR3 is CASSLSVGTDNLKLF. CDR3 nucleotides: TGCGCCAGCAGCTTGTCCGTAGGGACCGACAATTTAAAATTATTC.

In its sample, this clone was seen once. V usage is TRBV4-2 and J usage is TRBJ2-1; 8 nucleotides agree with TRBD2. Germline V lookup: CDR1 LGHNA, CDR2 YNFKEQ. The CDR3 has 20 amino acids. Unmatched junction bases numbered 19, after V lost 4 bases and J lost 2 bases. In DNA form, the CDR3 reads TGTGCCAGCAGCCGCTCCTCACGGGGGCCTAGCGGGTCTCCCTACAATGAGCAGTTCTTC. The encoded protein is CASSRSSRGPSGSPYNEQFF.

The V call is TRBV23-1, the J call TRBJ2-1; 9 nucleotides agree with TRBD2. TRBV23-1 is known as an ORF, though its function is uncertain. V gave up 10 bases and J gave up 5 bases; unmatched junction bases: 9. CDR3 length: 14 residues. CDR3 sequence: CAIIAGVENNEQFF. In DNA, the CDR3 is TGCGCCATAATAGCGGGAGTGGAAAACAATGAGCAGTTCTTC.

The chain has TRBV15 and TRBJ2-1; possibly TRBD2 for D (6 bases). This CDR3 has 17 residues. Germline assignment: CDR1 LNHNV and CDR2 YYDKDF (reference sequence). Trimming cost V 3 bases and J 4 bases, with 19 bases left between them. CDR3 nucleotide sequence: TGTGCCACCAGCAGCCAGCGGTTGGTAGCGGCTTACAATGAGCAGTTCTTC. As protein: CATSSQRLVAAYNEQFF. The full variable domain, rest sourced from reference TRBV15 and TRBJ2-1, is DAMVIQNPRYQVTQFGKPVTLSCSQTLNHNVMYWYQQKSSQAPKLLFHYYDKDFNNEADTPDNFQSRRPNTSFCFLDIRSPGLGDTAMYLCATSSQRLVAAYNEQFFGPGTRLTVL.

The V call is TRBV11-2, the J call TRBJ2-7; TRBD2 matches at 7 bases. V lost 7 bases to trimming and J lost 7 bases; unmatched junction nucleotides: 16. This CDR3 comprises 15 residues. The germline gives CDR1 SGHAT, CDR2 FQNNGV. The CDR3, as DNA: TGTGCCAGCAATTCCGGAGGGCGGGAGCTGAGGGAGCAGTACTTC. Residues: CASNSGGRELREQYF.

The CDR3 DNA sequence: TGTGCCAGTAGCTCCCGGGGGGGAGTTCGCTATGGCTACACCTTC. This codes for CASSSRGGVRYGYTF. The chain combines TRBV19 with TRBJ1-2, with D possibly being TRBD1 (5 bases). Trimming removed 6 bases at V and 4 bases at J, with 18 bases between. CDR1 is LNHDA, CDR2 SQIVND, per germline (reference sequence). The CDR3 is 15 amino acids.

In its sample, this clone was seen once. V and J are TRBV15 and TRBJ2-1, with 14 positions matching TRBD2. Germline V lookup: CDR1 LNHNV, CDR2 YYDKDF (reference sequence). The CDR3 has 15 amino acids. V dropped 4 bases and J dropped 9; count of bases not matched to a gene: 5. The chain's CDR3 is CATSTGLAGAVEQFF. The CDR3 DNA follows: TGTGCCACCAGCACGGGACTAGCGGGAGCGGTTGAGCAGTTCTTC.